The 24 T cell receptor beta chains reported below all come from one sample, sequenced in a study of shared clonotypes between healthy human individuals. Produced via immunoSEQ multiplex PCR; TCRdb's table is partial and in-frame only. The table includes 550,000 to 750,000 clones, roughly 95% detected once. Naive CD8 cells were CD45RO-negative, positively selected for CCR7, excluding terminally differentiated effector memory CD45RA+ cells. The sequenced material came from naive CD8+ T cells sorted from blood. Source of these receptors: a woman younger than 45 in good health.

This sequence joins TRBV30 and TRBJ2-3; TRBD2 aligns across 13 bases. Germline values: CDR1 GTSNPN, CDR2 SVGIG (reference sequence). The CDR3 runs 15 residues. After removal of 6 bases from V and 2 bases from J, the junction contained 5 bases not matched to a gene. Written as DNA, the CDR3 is TGTGCCTGCCTGGGACTAGCGGGAACCACAGATACGCAGTATTTT. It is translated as CACLGLAGTTDTQYF. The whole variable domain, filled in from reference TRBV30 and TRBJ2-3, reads SQTIHQWPATLVQPVGSPLSLECTVEGTSNPNLYWYRQAAGRGLQLLFYSVGIGQISSEVPQNLSASRPQDRQFILSSKKLLLSDSGFYLCACLGLAGTTDTQYFGPGTRLTVL.

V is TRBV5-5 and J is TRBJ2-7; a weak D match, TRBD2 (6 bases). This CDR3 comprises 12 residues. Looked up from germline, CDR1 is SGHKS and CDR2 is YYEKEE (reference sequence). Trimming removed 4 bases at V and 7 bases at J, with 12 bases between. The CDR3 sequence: CASSPGDREQYF. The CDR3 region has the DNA TGTGCCAGCAGCCCGGGGGATCGAGAGCAGTACTTC.

The CDR3 loop reads CASSPTLDRGHLETQYF. As DNA, the CDR3 is TGTGCCAGCAGCCCAACCCTGGACAGGGGGCATTTGGAGACCCAGTACTTC. V is TRBV11-1 and J is TRBJ2-5; 11 bases are a match to TRBD1. V shed 5 bases and J 5 bases; nucleotides not matched to a gene: 13. Germline CDR1 SGHAT, CDR2 FQDESV (reference sequence). There are 17 residues in the CDR3.

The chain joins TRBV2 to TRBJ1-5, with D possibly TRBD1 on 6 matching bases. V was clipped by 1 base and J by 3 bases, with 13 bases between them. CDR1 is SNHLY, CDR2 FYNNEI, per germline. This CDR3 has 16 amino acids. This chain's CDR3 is CASSEGRGIDNQPQHF. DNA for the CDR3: TGTGCCAGCAGTGAAGGTAGGGGGATCGACAATCAGCCCCAGCATTTT.

The CDR3 DNA reads TGTGCCACCAGCAGGGGCCTTATGGGCTCTGGGGCCAACGTCCTGACTTTC. Its protein is CATSRGLMGSGANVLTF. The chain has TRBV15 and TRBJ2-6; D not resolved. Trimming cost V 3 bases and J 0 bases, with 12 bases left between them. The germline V gene encodes CDR1 LNHNV and CDR2 YYDKDF (reference sequence). This CDR3 contains 17 residues.

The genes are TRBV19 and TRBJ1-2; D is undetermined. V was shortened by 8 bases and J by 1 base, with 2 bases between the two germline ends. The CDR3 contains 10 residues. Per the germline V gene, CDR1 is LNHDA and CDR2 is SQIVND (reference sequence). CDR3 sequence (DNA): TGTGCCAGTTATAACTATGGCTACACCTTC. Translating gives CASYNYGYTF.

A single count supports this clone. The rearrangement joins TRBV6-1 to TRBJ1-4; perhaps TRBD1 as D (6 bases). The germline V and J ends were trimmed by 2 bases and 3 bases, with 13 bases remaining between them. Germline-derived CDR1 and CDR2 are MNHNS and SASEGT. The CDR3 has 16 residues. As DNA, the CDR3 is TGTGCCAGCAGTGAACACCGGGGGGCTCCTAATGAAAAACTGTTTTTT. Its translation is CASSEHRGAPNEKLFF.

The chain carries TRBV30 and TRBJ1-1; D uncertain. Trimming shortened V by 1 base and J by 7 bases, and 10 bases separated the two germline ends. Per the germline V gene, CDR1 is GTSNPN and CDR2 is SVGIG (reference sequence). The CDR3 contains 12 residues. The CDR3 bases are TGTGCCTGGAGTGCCGACACGTTTGAAGCTTTCTTT. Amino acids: CAWSADTFEAFF.

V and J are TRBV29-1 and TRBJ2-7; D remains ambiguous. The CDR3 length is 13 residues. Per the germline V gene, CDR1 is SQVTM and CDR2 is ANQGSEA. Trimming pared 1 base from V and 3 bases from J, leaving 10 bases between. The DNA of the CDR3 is TGCAGCGTTGAAGCTGGGGAAGGCTACGAGCAGTACTTC. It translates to CSVEAGEGYEQYF.

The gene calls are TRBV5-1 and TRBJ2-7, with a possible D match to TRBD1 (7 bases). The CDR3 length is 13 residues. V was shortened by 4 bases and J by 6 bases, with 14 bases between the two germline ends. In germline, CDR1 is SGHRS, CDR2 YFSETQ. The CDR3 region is CASSPRGAVEQYF. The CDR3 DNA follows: TGCGCCAGCAGCCCCAGGGGGGCTGTCGAGCAGTACTTC.

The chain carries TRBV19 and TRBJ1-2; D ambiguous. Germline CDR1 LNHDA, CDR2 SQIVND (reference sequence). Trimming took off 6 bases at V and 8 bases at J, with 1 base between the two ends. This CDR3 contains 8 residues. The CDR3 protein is CASRGYTF. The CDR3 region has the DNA TGTGCCAGTAGAGGCTACACCTTC.

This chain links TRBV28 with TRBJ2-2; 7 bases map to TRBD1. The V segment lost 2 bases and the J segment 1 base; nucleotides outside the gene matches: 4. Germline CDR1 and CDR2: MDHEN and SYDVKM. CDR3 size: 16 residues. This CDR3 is CASSLLDRVNTGELFF. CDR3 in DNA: TGTGCCAGCAGTTTACTCGACAGGGTGAACACCGGGGAGCTGTTTTTT.

This CDR3 reads CASSDVRGEVTEAFF. As DNA, the CDR3 is TGTGCCAGCAGTGACGTTAGGGGAGAGGTCACTGAAGCTTTCTTT. The rearrangement uses TRBV6-4 and TRBJ1-1, with D possibly being TRBD1 (5 bases). Germline CDR1 is MRHNA and CDR2 is SNTAGT. V shed 2 bases and J shed 4 bases, with 14 bases lying between them. The CDR3 is 15 residues long.

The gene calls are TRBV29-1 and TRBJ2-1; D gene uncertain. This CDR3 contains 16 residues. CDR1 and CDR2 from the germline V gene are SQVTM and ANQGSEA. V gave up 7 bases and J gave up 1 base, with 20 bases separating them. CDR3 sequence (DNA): TGCAGCGCTGGGCCTAGGGAAATCGGATCCTACAATGAGCAGTTCTTC. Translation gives CSAGPREIGSYNEQFF.

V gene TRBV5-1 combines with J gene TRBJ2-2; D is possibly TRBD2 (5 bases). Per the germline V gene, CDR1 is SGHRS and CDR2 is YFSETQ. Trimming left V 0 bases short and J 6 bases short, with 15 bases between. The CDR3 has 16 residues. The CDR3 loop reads CASSLVLAAGSGELFF. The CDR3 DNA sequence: TGCGCCAGCAGCTTGGTGCTAGCAGCTGGGTCCGGGGAGCTGTTTTTT.

CDR3 sequence: CASSFGQSYEQYF. CDR3 nucleotide sequence: TGTGCCAGCAGCTTCGGGCAGTCCTACGAGCAGTACTTC. The chain combines TRBV5-6 with TRBJ2-7; D unclear. The CDR3 has 13 residues. Deletions cut 2 bases from V and 1 base from J, with 7 bases between. Germline CDR1 reads SGHDT; CDR2 reads YYEEEE. Supplemented by reference TRBV5-6 and TRBJ2-7, the full variable domain reads DAGVTQSPTHLIKTRGQQVTLRCSPKSGHDTVSWYQQALGQGPQFIFQYYEEEERQRGNFPDRFSGHQFPNYSSELNVNALLLGDSALYLCASSFGQSYEQYFGPGTRLTVT.

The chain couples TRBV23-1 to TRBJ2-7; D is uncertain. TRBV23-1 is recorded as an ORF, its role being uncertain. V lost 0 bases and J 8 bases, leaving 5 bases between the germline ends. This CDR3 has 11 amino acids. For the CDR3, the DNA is TGCGCCAGCAGTCAATCCTTCAAGCAGTACTTC. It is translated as CASSQSFKQYF.

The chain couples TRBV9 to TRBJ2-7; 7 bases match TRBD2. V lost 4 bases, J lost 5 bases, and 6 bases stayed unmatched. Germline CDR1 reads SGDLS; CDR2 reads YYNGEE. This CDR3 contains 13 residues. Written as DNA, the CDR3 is TGTGCCAGCAGCCCTGGGGGAGGGAACGAGCAGTACTTC. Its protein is CASSPGGGNEQYF. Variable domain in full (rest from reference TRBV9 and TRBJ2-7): DSGVTQTPKHLITATGQRVTLRCSPRSGDLSVYWYQQSLDQGLQFLIQYYNGEERAKGNILERFSAQQFPDLHSELNLSSLELGDSALYFCASSPGGGNEQYFGPGTRLTVT.

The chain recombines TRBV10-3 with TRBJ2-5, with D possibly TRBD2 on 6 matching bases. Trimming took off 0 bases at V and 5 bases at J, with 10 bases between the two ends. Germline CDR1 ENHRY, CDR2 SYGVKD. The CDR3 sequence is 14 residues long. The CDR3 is CAISESGGVETQYF. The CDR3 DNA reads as TGTGCCATCAGTGAGTCGGGGGGTGTGGAGACCCAGTACTTC.

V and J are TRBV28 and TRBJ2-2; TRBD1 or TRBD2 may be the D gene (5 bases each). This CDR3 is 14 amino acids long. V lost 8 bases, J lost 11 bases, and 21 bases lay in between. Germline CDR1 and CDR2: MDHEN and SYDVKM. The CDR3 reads CASGGGDSSDELFF. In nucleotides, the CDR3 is TGTGCCAGCGGTGGGGGTGACAGCTCCGATGAGCTGTTTTTT. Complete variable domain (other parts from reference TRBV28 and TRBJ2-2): DVKVTQSSRYLVKRTGEKVFLECVQDMDHENMFWYRQDPGLGLRLIYFSYDVKMKEKGDIPEGYSVSREKKERFSLILESASTNQTSMYLCASGGGDSSDELFFGEGSRLTVL.

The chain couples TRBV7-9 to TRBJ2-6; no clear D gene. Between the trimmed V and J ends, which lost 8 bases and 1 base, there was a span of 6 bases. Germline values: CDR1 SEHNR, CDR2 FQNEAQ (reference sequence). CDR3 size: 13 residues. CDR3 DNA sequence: TGTGCCAGCCCCGGGTCTGGGGCCAACGTCCTGACTTTC. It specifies CASPGSGANVLTF.

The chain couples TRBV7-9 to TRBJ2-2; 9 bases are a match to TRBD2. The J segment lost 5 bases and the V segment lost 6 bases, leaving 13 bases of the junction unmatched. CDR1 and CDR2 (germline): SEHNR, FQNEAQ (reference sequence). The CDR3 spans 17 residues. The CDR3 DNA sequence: TGTGCCAGCAGTCCCCGACAGGCGGGAGGGCCAACCGGGGAGCTGTTTTTT. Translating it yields CASSPRQAGGPTGELFF.

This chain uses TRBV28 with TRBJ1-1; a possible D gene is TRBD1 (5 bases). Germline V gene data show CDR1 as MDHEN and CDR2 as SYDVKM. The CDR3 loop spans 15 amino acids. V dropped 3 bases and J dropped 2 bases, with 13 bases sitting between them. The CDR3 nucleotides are TGTGCCAGCAGTTTCCACAGGAACTCTAACACTGAAGCTTTCTTT. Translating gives CASSFHRNSNTEAFF.

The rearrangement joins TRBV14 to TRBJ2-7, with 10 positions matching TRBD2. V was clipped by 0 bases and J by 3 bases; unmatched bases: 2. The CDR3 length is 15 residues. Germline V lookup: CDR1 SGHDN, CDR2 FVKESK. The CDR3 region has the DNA TGTGCCAGCAGCCAAGATGCTAGCGGGAGCTACGAGCAGTACTTC. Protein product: CASSQDASGSYEQYF.